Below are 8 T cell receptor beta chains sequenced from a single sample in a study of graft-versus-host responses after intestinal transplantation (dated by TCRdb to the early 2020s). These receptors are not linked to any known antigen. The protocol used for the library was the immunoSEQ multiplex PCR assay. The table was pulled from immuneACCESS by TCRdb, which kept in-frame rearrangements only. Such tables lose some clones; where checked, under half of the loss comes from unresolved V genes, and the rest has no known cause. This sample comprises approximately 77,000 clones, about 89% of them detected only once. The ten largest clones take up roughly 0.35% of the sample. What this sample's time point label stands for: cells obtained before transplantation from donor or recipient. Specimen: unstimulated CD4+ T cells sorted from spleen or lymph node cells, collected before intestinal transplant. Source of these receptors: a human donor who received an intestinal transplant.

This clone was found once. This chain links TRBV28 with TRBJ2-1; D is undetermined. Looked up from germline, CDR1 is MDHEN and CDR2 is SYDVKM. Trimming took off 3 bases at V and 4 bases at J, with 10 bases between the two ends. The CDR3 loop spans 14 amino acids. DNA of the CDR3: TGTGCCAGCAGTTTGGTGCGAACTTACAATGAGCAGTTCTTC. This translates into CASSLVRTYNEQFF.

The CDR3 loop reads CASSGHETSSYNEQFF. In nucleotides, the CDR3 is TGTGCCAGCAGCGGACATGAAACCAGCTCCTACAATGAGCAGTTCTTC. The chain recombines TRBV28 with TRBJ2-1, with D possibly being TRBD1 (5 bases). V was cut by 6 bases and J by 0 bases, with 15 bases left in between. The CDR3 length is 16 residues. CDR1 and CDR2 from the germline V gene are MDHEN and SYDVKM.

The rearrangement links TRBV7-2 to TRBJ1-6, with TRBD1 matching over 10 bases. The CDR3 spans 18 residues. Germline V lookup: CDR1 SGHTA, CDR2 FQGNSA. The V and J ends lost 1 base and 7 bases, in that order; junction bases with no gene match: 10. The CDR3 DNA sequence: TGTGCCAGCAGCTTAGTTGGTGGACAGGGGGGTTCAAATTCACCCCTCCACTTT. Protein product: CASSLVGGQGGSNSPLHF.

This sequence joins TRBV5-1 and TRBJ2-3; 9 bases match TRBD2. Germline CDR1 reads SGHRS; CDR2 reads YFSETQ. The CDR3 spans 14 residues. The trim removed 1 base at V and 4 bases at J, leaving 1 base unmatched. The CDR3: CASSLQRGADTQYF. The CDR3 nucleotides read TGCGCCAGCAGCTTGCAGCGGGGGGCAGATACGCAGTATTTT.

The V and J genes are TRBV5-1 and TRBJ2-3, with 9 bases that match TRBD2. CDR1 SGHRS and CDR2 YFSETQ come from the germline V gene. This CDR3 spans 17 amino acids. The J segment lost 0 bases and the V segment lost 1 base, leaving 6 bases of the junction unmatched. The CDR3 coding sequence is TGCGCCAGCAGCTTGATCGCGGGAGGGCCTAGCACAGATACGCAGTATTTT. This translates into CASSLIAGGPSTDTQYF.

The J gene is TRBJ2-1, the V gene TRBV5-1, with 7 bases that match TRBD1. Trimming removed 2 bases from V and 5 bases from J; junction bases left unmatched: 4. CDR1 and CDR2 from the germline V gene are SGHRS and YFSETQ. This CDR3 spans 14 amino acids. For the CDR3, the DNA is TGCGCCAGCAGCTTTCTTGACAGGGACAATGAGCAGTTCTTC. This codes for CASSFLDRDNEQFF.

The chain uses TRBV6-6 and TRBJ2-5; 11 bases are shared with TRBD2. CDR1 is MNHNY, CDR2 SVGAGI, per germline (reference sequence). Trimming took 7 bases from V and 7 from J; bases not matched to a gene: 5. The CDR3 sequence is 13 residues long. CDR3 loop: CASKGLAVGTQYF. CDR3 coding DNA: TGTGCCAGCAAGGGACTAGCGGTGGGGACCCAGTACTTC.

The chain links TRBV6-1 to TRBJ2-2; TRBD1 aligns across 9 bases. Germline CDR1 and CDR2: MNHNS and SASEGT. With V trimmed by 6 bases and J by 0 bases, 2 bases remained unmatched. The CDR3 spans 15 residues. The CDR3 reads CASRQGAANTGELFF. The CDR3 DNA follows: TGTGCCAGCAGACAGGGGGCAGCGAACACCGGGGAGCTGTTTTTT.